Following are 24 T cell receptor beta chains from one sample sequenced in a study of T cell repertoires in cytomegalovirus infection. TCRdb re-derived calls from the reads in MiXCR, one entry per CDR3 protein. The sample has 700,000 to 950,000 distinct CDR3 sequences; about 31% are singletons. No antigen has been assigned to these receptors. The sample here was cultured CD8+ T cells from PBMCs, taken from culture after CMV antigen stimulation. Source of these receptors: a human donor in good health (CMV status not recorded). Some clones in this sample may be carry-over from other donors' samples.

This clonotype was seen a handful of times. The CDR3, as DNA: TGTGCCAGCAGTTTAGAGGGACAGCGCACTGAAGCTTTCTTT. This codes for CASSLEGQRTEAFF. This chain links TRBV27 with TRBJ1-1, with 7 bases lining up with TRBD1. J gave up 4 bases and V 2 bases, and 4 bases lay outside the gene matches. CDR3 length: 14 amino acids. Germline V gene sequence: CDR1 MNHEY, CDR2 SMNVEV (reference sequence).

This clonotype has only a few counts. The chain couples TRBV4-3 to TRBJ1-1; D is possibly TRBD1 (5 bases). The CDR3 consists of 14 residues. Trimming pared 0 bases from V and 6 bases from J, leaving 11 bases between. Germline V gene data show CDR1 as LGHNA and CDR2 as YSLEER. For the CDR3, the DNA is TGCGCCAGCAGCCAAGATAAGGGGTCTCCTGAAGCTTTCTTT. Translating it yields CASSQDKGSPEAFF.

The V and J genes are TRBV6-1 and TRBJ2-3; a weak D match, TRBD2 (6 bases). CDR3 length: 14 residues. The V and J ends lost 0 bases and 5 bases respectively, with 9 bases between them. Germline loops: CDR1 MNHNS, CDR2 SASEGT. CDR3 amino acids: CASSEAGEVDTQYF. The CDR3 region has the DNA TGTGCCAGCAGTGAAGCGGGGGAGGTAGATACGCAGTATTTT.

The rearrangement joins TRBV6-1 to TRBJ1-1; D is possibly TRBD1 (5 bases). The CDR3 contains 16 residues. V lost 4 bases to trimming and J lost 6 bases, with 21 bases between them. The germline CDR1 and CDR2 sequences are MNHNS and SASEGT. CDR3 nucleotide sequence: TGTGCCAGCAGTGCTATCGCGGGGACCTGGCACCCTGAAGCTTTCTTT. Translation gives CASSAIAGTWHPEAFF.

In this sample, this clonotype turned up many times. The chain couples TRBV7-6 to TRBJ2-1; D possibly matches TRBD1 or TRBD2 (5 bases each). The V end was cut by 3 bases, the J end by 1 base, with 19 bases between. CDR3 size: 18 residues. The V gene's germline CDR1 is SGHVS and CDR2 FNYEAQ. The CDR3 loop is CASSFYSPGTFSYNEQFF. The CDR3 DNA follows: TGTGCCAGCAGCTTTTATAGTCCCGGGACGTTTTCCTACAATGAGCAGTTCTTC.

This clonotype was seen a handful of times. The chain links TRBV6-5 to TRBJ1-2; D not resolved. The length of the CDR3 is 16 residues. Deletions cut 0 bases from V and 6 bases from J, with 17 bases between. Germline V lookup: CDR1 MNHEY, CDR2 SVGAGI. CDR3 bases: TGTGCCAGCAGTTACTCGAATCTGTCCCCTACGGATGGCTACACCTTC. Translated, it gives CASSYSNLSPTDGYTF.

This clonotype showed up many times. The chain has TRBV5-6 and TRBJ1-1; TRBD1 aligns across 8 bases. The CDR3 covers 15 residues. The V gene's germline CDR1 is SGHDT and CDR2 YYEEEE. After removal of 0 bases from V and 5 bases from J, the junction contained 6 bases not matched to a gene. CDR3 bases: TGTGCCAGCAGCTTGGCCAAGACAGGGGCTACTGAAGCTTTCTTT. The encoded protein is CASSLAKTGATEAFF.

The V call is TRBV6-1, the J call TRBJ1-6; no firm D call. The germline CDR1 and CDR2 sequences are MNHNS and SASEGT. The germline V and J ends were trimmed by 7 bases and 0 bases, with 19 bases remaining between them. The CDR3 has 18 residues. CDR3: CASTSPGGESSYNSPLHF. CDR3 DNA: TGTGCCAGCACCTCCCCTGGCGGGGAGAGCTCCTATAATTCACCCCTCCACTTT.

The CDR3 DNA is TGTGCCAGCAGTTACTCTCAGGATTTGGATTCACCCCTCCACTTT. The encoded protein is CASSYSQDLDSPLHF. The chain recombines TRBV6-6 with TRBJ1-6; no reliable D call. The germline V gene encodes CDR1 MNHNY and CDR2 SVGAGI (reference sequence). The CDR3 contains 15 residues. Trimming pared 0 bases from V and 8 bases from J, leaving 11 bases between.

This clonotype was observed many times. The chain carries TRBV7-8 and TRBJ2-3; D not certain. CDR1 is SGHVS and CDR2 is FQNEAQ in the germline V gene. Between the trimmed V and J ends, which lost 0 bases and 2 bases, there was a span of 6 bases. There are 14 residues in the CDR3. This chain's CDR3 is CASSLALYTDTQYF. The CDR3 coding sequence is TGTGCCAGCAGCTTAGCTCTGTACACAGATACGCAGTATTTT.

This clonotype was recorded many times. CDR3 loop: CASSLVGLSNSPLHF. CDR3 nucleotide sequence: TGTGCCAGCAGCTTAGTTGGCCTTTCTAATTCACCCCTCCACTTT. This sequence joins TRBV7-2 and TRBJ1-6; D unclear. V was clipped by 1 base and J by 6 bases, with 10 bases between them. Germline CDR1 SGHTA, CDR2 FQGNSA. This CDR3 is 15 amino acids long.

The rearrangement uses TRBV2 and TRBJ2-3; no definite D call. The ends were cut back, 0 bases at V and 2 bases at J, with 9 bases in the middle. Germline CDR1 is SNHLY and CDR2 is FYNNEI. This CDR3 comprises 15 residues. Here the CDR3 DNA reads TGTGCCAGCAGTGAAGCCCAGGAATACACAGATACGCAGTATTTT. It yields the protein CASSEAQEYTDTQYF.

V gene TRBV12-3 or TRBV12-4 combines with J gene TRBJ2-7; D is ambiguous. V gave up 5 bases and J gave up 3 bases, with 14 bases separating them. The CDR3 is 14 amino acids. The DNA of the CDR3 is TGTGCCAGCAGTCCTACTCGGTACCTCTACGAGCAGTACTTC. Protein product: CASSPTRYLYEQYF.

This clonotype was recorded a few times. The chain joins TRBV7-6 to TRBJ1-1, with 7 bases matching TRBD1. The CDR3 contains 14 residues. Germline V gene lookup returns CDR1 SGHVS and CDR2 FNYEAQ. V was clipped by 3 bases and J by 6 bases; unmatched bases: 7. CDR3 in amino acids: CASSFEGARAEAFF. In DNA form, the CDR3 reads TGTGCCAGCAGCTTTGAGGGGGCGAGGGCTGAAGCTTTCTTT.

This clonotype was observed a handful of times. The chain employs TRBV2 and TRBJ2-2; 7 bases line up with TRBD1. Looked up from germline, CDR1 is SNHLY and CDR2 is FYNNEI. V lost 1 base, J lost 5 bases, and 4 bases stayed unmatched. The CDR3 covers 15 residues. The CDR3 protein is CASSEEDRRTGELFF. The CDR3 bases are TGTGCCAGCAGTGAAGAGGACAGGCGTACCGGGGAGCTGTTTTTT.

V is TRBV20-1 and J is TRBJ2-5; D call uncertain. V was pared by 2 bases and J by 2 bases, with 18 bases between. Germline values: CDR1 DFQATT, CDR2 SNEGSKA (reference sequence). The CDR3 runs to 16 residues. CDR3 sequence: CSARQTRRQLQETQYF. The DNA for the CDR3 is TGCAGTGCTAGACAGACCCGGCGGCAGCTTCAAGAGACCCAGTACTTC.

The V gene is TRBV19, the J gene TRBJ2-5; 11 nucleotides line up with TRBD1. Germline assignment: CDR1 LNHDA and CDR2 SQIVND (reference sequence). The CDR3 is 18 residues long. J lost 1 base, V lost 5 bases, and 12 bases had no gene match. CDR3 in amino acids: CASSPDRGLAPVQETQYF. The CDR3, as DNA: TGTGCCAGTAGTCCGGACAGGGGGCTAGCGCCGGTCCAAGAGACCCAGTACTTC.

This chain joins TRBV6-6 and TRBJ2-2; TRBD1 aligns across 11 bases. Looked up from germline, CDR1 is MNHNY and CDR2 is SVGAGI (reference sequence). The CDR3 is 19 amino acids. V was pared by 4 bases and J by 4 bases, with 14 bases of the junction left unmatched. The CDR3 here is CASSSLDRGRVGGTGELFF. The CDR3 region has the DNA TGTGCCAGCAGTTCTTTGGACAGGGGGCGCGTTGGAGGCACCGGGGAGCTGTTTTTT.

There are a few counts of this clonotype. V gene TRBV7-9 combines with J gene TRBJ1-1; 9 bases map to TRBD1. Losses at the gene ends were 5 bases for V and 10 bases for J; bases not matched to a gene: 2. In germline, CDR1 is SEHNR, CDR2 FQNEAQ (reference sequence). CDR3 length: 11 amino acids. CDR3 DNA sequence: TGTGCCAGCAGCCCGGACAGGGGAGCTTTCTTT. Translated: CASSPDRGAFF.

The chain links TRBV19 to TRBJ2-1; 7 bases align to TRBD1. Germline V gene sequence: CDR1 LNHDA, CDR2 SQIVND (reference sequence). This CDR3 contains 16 residues. Trimming at V came to 1 base and at J to 4 bases, leaving 7 bases not matched to a gene. Here the CDR3 reads CASSIAPDRLYNEQFF. The DNA of the CDR3 is TGTGCCAGTAGTATAGCCCCGGACAGGCTGTACAATGAGCAGTTCTTC. The variable domain in full, completed from reference TRBV19 and TRBJ2-1, reads DGGITQSPKYLFRKEGQNVTLSCEQNLNHDAMYWYRQDPGQGLRLIYYSQIVNDFQKGDIAEGYSVSREKKESFPLTVTSAQKNPTAFYLCASSIAPDRLYNEQFFGPGTRLTVL.

The chain has TRBV7-2 and TRBJ1-1, with D maybe TRBD1 (5 bases). CDR3 length equals 12 residues. Trimming removed 7 bases at V and 8 bases at J, with 14 bases between. CDR1 and CDR2 from the germline V gene are SGHTA and FQGNSA. The CDR3 coding sequence is TGTGCCAGCACCCCCCCGGGACTCGAAGCTTTCTTT. It translates to CASTPPGLEAFF.

The CDR3 here is CASSLVAGNSGNTIYF. The CDR3 DNA reads TGTGCCAGCAGTTTAGTGGCAGGGAACTCTGGAAACACCATATATTTT. The V gene is TRBV27, the J gene TRBJ1-3; D is possibly TRBD1 (5 bases). The V end lost 2 bases, the J end lost 0 bases, and 11 bases lay between the germline ends. Germline V gene data show CDR1 as MNHEY and CDR2 as SMNVEV (reference sequence). CDR3 length: 16 residues.

This clonotype was counted once. The junction departs from germline at one end; a sequencing error may be responsible. The chain employs TRBV7-6 and TRBJ2-5, with D unresolved. Germline V gene lookup returns CDR1 SGHVS and CDR2 FNYEAQ. The CDR3 is 18 residues long. The CDR3: CANSLGAGVGRLQETQYF. CDR3 bases: TGTGCCAACAGCTTAGGCGCTGGAGTAGGCAGGTTACAAGAGACCCAGTACTTC.

This clonotype was found many times. The chain recombines TRBV12-3 or TRBV12-4 with TRBJ2-1; TRBD2 agrees at 13 bases. The V gene end was trimmed by 5 bases and the J gene end by 8 bases; junction bases not matched to a gene: 3. The CDR3 is 14 amino acids. CDR3 sequence: CASSLLAGGDEQFF. The CDR3 region has the DNA TGTGCCAGCAGTCTACTAGCGGGGGGGGATGAGCAGTTCTTC.